This is a list of T cell receptor beta chains from one sample in a study of metastatic and nonmetastatic thyroid tumors. TCRdb called clones again from the PCR reads with MiXCR. The profile shows about 23,000 clones, about a quarter of them singletons. What was sequenced was tumor tissue. These TCRs come from a female donor with papillary thyroid cancer or a benign thyroid nodule (not recorded which). Some clones in this sample may be carry-over from other donors' samples. Each CDR3 is given without its conserved first and last residue. The size entry is marked missing in some rows and otherwise reads once, few, many or a size class.

medium-sized,TRBJ2-3,12,TRBV10-3,AIRQGLSTDTQY
many,TRBJ2-3,13,TRBV6-5,ASSSESGGFDTQY
many,TRBJ1-1,12,TRBV16,ASSQSGGNTEAF
.,TRBJ2-2,12,TRBV30,ATPGGSSTGELS
many,TRBJ2-1,15,TRBV3-1,ASSLTASGGAYNEQF
many,TRBJ2-3,12,TRBV12-3/TRBV12-4,ASSFRQGTDTQY
many,TRBJ1-5,13,TRBV19,ASSTYRESNQPQH
many,TRBJ2-5,11,TRBV7-2,ASSTGRQETQY
.,TRBJ2-7,10,TRBV10-3,AISESMCPQY
.,TRBJ1-2,10,TRBV19,ASRLTNRGYT
.,TRBJ1-5,13,TRBV19,ASSMGQNSNQPQH
many,TRBJ2-3,14,TRBV5-1,ASSLDPSGLTDTQY
.,TRBJ1-2,10,TRBV3-1,ASSHVVDGYT
medium-sized,TRBJ2-2,14,TRBV7-2,ASSLFGQPNTGELF
medium-sized,TRBJ2-2,13,TRBV5-1,ASSLEARNTGELF
few,TRBJ2-7,11,TRBV29-1,SGEIGGSYEQY
few,TRBJ2-7,11,TRBV6-1,ASSLESSYEQY
.,TRBJ2-3,13,TRBV9,ASSARGTSLDTQY
many,TRBJ1-2,13,TRBV19,ASSPRTSFLYGYT
.,TRBJ2-7,11,TRBV7-9,ASSSDPVYEQY
.,TRBJ2-1,10,TRBV7-9,VSILPGYEQF
many,TRBJ2-5,15,TRBV7-2,ASSQSLAGGRGETQY
many,TRBJ2-1,13,TRBV28,ASSPGGGALNEQF
.,TRBJ1-5,13,TRBV5-1,ASSTTGGGNQPQH
many,TRBJ1-1,17,TRBV6-4,ASSAGTGGINLIDTEAF
.,TRBJ1-2,10,TRBV12-3/TRBV12-4,ASSTTDCGYT
many,TRBJ2-3,11,TRBV2,ASSPGSTDTQY
.,TRBJ2-2,14,TRBV11-1,ASSLRTGLLTDELF
medium-sized,TRBJ1-1,9,TRBV6-1,ASKETGRAF
.,TRBJ2-1,14,TRBV20-1,SARGGWTQNPNEQF
.,TRBJ1-2,14,TRBV5-1,ASSLGGGQGVRGYT
.,TRBJ2-5,14,TRBV2,ASSGSWTVGGETQY
medium-sized,TRBJ2-2,13,TRBV15,ATSSGRGRIGELF
many,TRBJ2-5,13,TRBV11-2,ASSPGQGAVETQY
many,TRBJ2-2,13,TRBV7-6,ASSLGTEYTGELF
.,TRBJ2-3,14,TRBV5-1,ASIIGGASSTDTQY
few,TRBJ2-7,11,TRBV27,ASSFSGSDEQY
medium-sized,TRBJ1-2,14,TRBV5-1,ASSLDGTPTNYGYT
few,TRBJ2-7,13,TRBV6-1,ASSIQGQFAYEQY
many,TRBJ2-1,12,TRBV19,ASLGQGDRGEQF
.,TRBJ2-2,13,TRBV7-2,ASSFWGGGAGELF
medium-sized,TRBJ1-2,10,TRBV30,AWNGGVYGYT
many,TRBJ2-5,13,TRBV28,ASRTPTSLIETQY
many,TRBJ1-2,14,TRBV2,ASSESGGGTNYGYT
once,TRBJ1-2,9,TRBV30,AWNQGWGYT
few,TRBJ2-2,13,TRBV6-4,ASSPAEDRAGELF
.,TRBJ2-1,13,TRBV7-7,ASSLALAGLNEQF
many,TRBJ2-2,12,TRBV19,ASSMGGHTGELF
.,TRBJ2-3,12,TRBV7-2,ASSDSTGADTQY
few,TRBJ2-7,12,TRBV6-1,ASIRDSGNHEQY
many,TRBJ2-3,12,TRBV5-1,ASSSGVRTDTQY
medium-sized,TRBJ2-2,13,TRBV28,ASSSHGGGTGELF